These T cell receptor beta chains were read from a single sample in a study of control samples from healthy donors and cancer patients. Some clones are missing from TCRdb's copy, which holds only in-frame ones; the method was immunoSEQ multiplex PCR. The sample consists of under 85,000 clones, roughly nine tenths of them appearing once. The sequenced sample was PBMCs. These TCRs come from a man aged 60-69 years with colorectal cancer. Both conserved end residues are part of each CDR3. D genes are given only for firm matches. Expanded clones get a size class; other rows say once, few or many, or leave the size out.

j_gene | d_gene | abundance | v_gene | CDR3nt | CDR3aa
TRBJ2-2 | NA | NA | TRBV24-1 | TGTGCCACCAGTGATCCCACGAGGGGTGGTCCCGGGGAGCTGTTTTTT | CATSDPTRGGPGELFF
TRBJ1-4 | TRBD1 | NA | TRBV11-2 | TGTGCCAGCAGCTTGGGACAGGGGAATGAAAAACTGTTTTTT | CASSLGQGNEKLFF
TRBJ1-3 | NA | NA | TRBV30 | TGTGCCTGGAGTGTCGGGCGGGAAAACACCATATATTTT | CAWSVGRENTIYF
TRBJ2-3 | NA | NA | TRBV30 | TGTGCCTGGGACCAGGACAGTACTAGCACAGATACGCAGTATTTT | CAWDQDSTSTDTQYF
TRBJ2-7 | TRBD1 | NA | TRBV7-3 | TGTGCCAGCAGCCGGGACAGCTTGGGGGAGCAGTACTTC | CASSRDSLGEQYF
TRBJ1-3 | NA | NA | TRBV6-6 | TGTGCCAGCAGTTACTCTCAGTTAAACTCTGGAAACACCATATATTTT | CASSYSQLNSGNTIYF
TRBJ1-6 | TRBD1 | NA | TRBV2 | TGTGCCAGCAGCGGACAGGGGATAAATTCACCCCTCCACTTT | CASSGQGINSPLHF
TRBJ2-7 | TRBD2 | NA | TRBV5-4 | TGTGCCAGCAGCCGGGCGGGGGGAGTATTCTACGAGCAGTACTTC | CASSRAGGVFYEQYF
TRBJ1-5 | NA | NA | TRBV6-5 | TGTGCCAGCAGTTTGGCAGGAGTCAATCAGCCCCAGCATTTT | CASSLAGVNQPQHF
TRBJ1-4 | NA | NA | TRBV5-1 | TGCGCCAGCAGAGAGACGACAGCCAGTAATGAAAAACTGTTTTTT | CASRETTASNEKLFF
TRBJ1-2 | NA | few | TRBV2 | TGTGCCAGCACGAAGCAGGGTTATGGCTACACCTTC | CASTKQGYGYTF
TRBJ1-3 | NA | NA | TRBV14 | TGTGCCAGCAGCCAAGGAACCTCTGGAAACACCATATATTTT | CASSQGTSGNTIYF
TRBJ1-2 | NA | NA | TRBV12-5 | TGTGCTAGTGGTTTGAGAGGGTATGACTACACCTTC | CASGLRGYDYTF
TRBJ1-5 | NA | NA | TRBV7-2 | TGTGCCAGCAGCCCCTCCCGGGACAGCAATCAGCCCCAGCATTTT | CASSPSRDSNQPQHF
TRBJ2-1 | TRBD2 | NA | TRBV6-1 | TGTGCCAGCAGTGAAGTAGCGGGTTACAATGAGCAGTTCTTC | CASSEVAGYNEQFF
TRBJ1-5 | NA | NA | TRBV3-1/TRBV3-2 | TGTGCCAGCAGCCCTAGGGGGATAGAGCAGCCCCAGCATTTT | CASSPRGIEQPQHF
TRBJ1-2 | NA | NA | TRBV30 | TGTGCCTGGAGGGTGATACCCTATGGCTACACCTTC | CAWRVIPYGYTF
TRBJ2-3 | NA | NA | TRBV10-3 | TGTGCCATCAGTGAGTCAGGGGGAGGAACAGATACGCAGTATTTT | CAISESGGGTDTQYF
TRBJ2-2 | NA | few | TRBV20-1 | TGCAGTGCTAGTCGCGCGAACACCGGGGAGCTGTTTTTT | CSASRANTGELFF
TRBJ2-3 | TRBD2 | NA | TRBV11-2 | TGTGCCAGCAGACCTTGGACTAGCGAAGGGACAGATACGCAGTATTTT | CASRPWTSEGTDTQYF
TRBJ1-1 | TRBD1 | NA | TRBV5-6 | TGTGCCAGGACAGGGGTCCTTTACATACTTGAAGCTTTCTTT | CARTGVLYILEAFF
TRBJ2-1 | TRBD2 | NA | TRBV4-1 | TGCGCCAGCAGCCTTAGGCCGGGACTAGCGTGGAATGAGCAGTTCTTC | CASSLRPGLAWNEQFF
TRBJ2-1 | NA | NA | TRBV2 | TGTGCCAGCAGTATTAACGGCCTCAATGAGCAGTTCTTC | CASSINGLNEQFF
TRBJ2-7 | NA | NA | TRBV7-2 | TGTGCCAGCAGCTTAGGCCCCGGACTCTACGAGCAGTACTTC | CASSLGPGLYEQYF
TRBJ2-2 | TRBD1 | NA | TRBV6-6 | TGTGCCAGCAGTCGCGGACAGGGGGCAGTGGGCACCGGGGAGCTGTTTTTT | CASSRGQGAVGTGELFF
TRBJ2-3 | TRBD1 | NA | TRBV7-9 | TGTGCCAGCAGCTTGGACAGGGCAGATACGCAGTATTTT | CASSLDRADTQYF
TRBJ1-2 | NA | NA | TRBV10-1 | TGCGCCAGCAGTCCCTCAGAGAACTATGGCTACACCTTC | CASSPSENYGYTF
TRBJ1-5 | TRBD1 | NA | TRBV19 | TGTGCCAGTACACCCTTAGGACAGGGGAGGAATCAGCCCCAGCATTTT | CASTPLGQGRNQPQHF
TRBJ2-3 | NA | once | TRBV9 | TGTGCCAGCAGCGTACTGGGCCGCACAGATACGCAGTATTTT | CASSVLGRTDTQYF
TRBJ2-3 | NA | NA | TRBV9 | TGTGCCAGCAACGTAGGGGGTATGGTCGCAGATACGCAGTATTTT | CASNVGGMVADTQYF
TRBJ2-7 | NA | NA | TRBV10-3 | TGTGCCATCGCAGGGGACTCCTACGAGCAGTACTTC | CAIAGDSYEQYF
TRBJ2-1 | NA | NA | TRBV7-9 | TGTGCCAGCAGCCCAGCGACTAGGATGGGAGACAATGAGCAGTTCTTC | CASSPATRMGDNEQFF
TRBJ2-3 | TRBD2 | NA | TRBV4-3 | TGCGCCAGCAGCCAAGAGGAGCGGGGGGGATATGATACGCAGTATTTT | CASSQEERGGYDTQYF
TRBJ2-1 | TRBD2 | NA | TRBV15 | TGTGCCACCAGCCCGGGACTAGCGGGGGGGCCGGCAGGTTACAATGAGCAGTTCTTC | CATSPGLAGGPAGYNEQFF
TRBJ1-5 | NA | NA | TRBV6-1 | TGTGCCAGCAGTGATGTAGGGGCGAGGCAGCCCCAGCATTTT | CASSDVGARQPQHF
TRBJ2-5 | NA | NA | TRBV6-6 | TGTGCCAGCAGAATAGGGTGGAAAGAGACCCAGTACTTC | CASRIGWKETQYF
TRBJ2-3 | NA | NA | TRBV25-1 | TGTGCCAGCATTTCGCACGGGGCAGATACGCAGTATTTT | CASISHGADTQYF
TRBJ2-2 | NA | NA | TRBV5-1 | TGCGCCAGCAATTTTGGTGACACCGGGGAGCTGTTTTTT | CASNFGDTGELFF
TRBJ2-3 | NA | NA | TRBV7-2 | TGTGCCAGCAGCTTGGGTCCAGGCACAGATACGCAGTATTTT | CASSLGPGTDTQYF
TRBJ1-5 | NA | NA | TRBV9 | TGTGCCAGCAGCCCCCCAAGGGGCTTGGTTAGCAATCAGCCCCAGCATTTT | CASSPPRGLVSNQPQHF
TRBJ2-2 | NA | NA | TRBV5-4 | TGTGCCAGCAGCGCAGGGGGGGGTTCCGTAACCGGGGAGCTGTTTTTT | CASSAGGGSVTGELFF
TRBJ2-7 | TRBD2 | NA | TRBV5-4 | TGTGCCAGCAGCTTTCAGCGGGGGTCCTACGAGCAGTACTTC | CASSFQRGSYEQYF
TRBJ2-3 | NA | NA | TRBV7-8 | TGTGCCAGCAGCTCTGGACTTTTTAGCACAGATACGCAGTATTTT | CASSSGLFSTDTQYF
TRBJ1-5 | NA | NA | TRBV6-2/TRBV6-3 | TGTGCCAGCAGTATCAGTGGTAATCAGCCCCAGCATTTT | CASSISGNQPQHF
TRBJ2-5 | NA | once | TRBV11-2 | TGTGCCAGCAGCTTAAGCCTTGGGTTGGAGACCCAGTACTTC | CASSLSLGLETQYF
TRBJ2-7 | NA | once | TRBV10-3 | TGTGCCATCAGCCCAGTTGGTAGCGGTGTCGATTACGAGCAGTACTTC | CAISPVGSGVDYEQYF
TRBJ1-3 | NA | NA | TRBV5-1 | TGCGCCAGCAGCCAGGGGACGGGTGGAAACACCATATATTTT | CASSQGTGGNTIYF
TRBJ2-5 | TRBD2 | NA | TRBV5-1 | TGCGCCAGCAGCGGACCGGGACTAGCGCGGGAGACCCAGTACTTC | CASSGPGLARETQYF
TRBJ2-7 | TRBD1 | NA | TRBV7-7 | TGTGCCAGCAGCGTCCGACAGGGAAACTCCTACGAGCAGTACTTC | CASSVRQGNSYEQYF